The clone carrying this T cell receptor (beta chain) was counted between two and nine times. No antigen is known for it. Germline trimming cut 6 bases from V and 2 bases from J; bases unmatched to any gene: 4. The CDR3 runs to 13 residues. Isolated per sample were at least 6 million PBMCs. The data are from a study of blood T cells in healthy people across ages. Study results and limitations: Naive T cell percentage showed a strong correlation with TCR beta diversity.

Together with a sample-barcoded 5' primer, a J-beta primer mix was included in a second PCR lasting about 7 to 11 cycles. Each single sample gave us at least 3 million CDR3-containing paired-end reads. A single record per CDR3 protein comes from TCRdb applying MiXCR to the 5' RACE reads. The sample lists about 1,800,000 distinct CDR3 sequences, about 30% occurring once. The sequenced material came from blood. The V call is TRBV12-3 or TRBV12-4, the J call TRBJ2-7; 7 bases align to TRBD1. This TCR was recovered from a woman in her 30s in good health. CDR3: CASRIQGAYEQYF. DNA for the CDR3: TGTGCCAGCAGAATCCAGGGGGCCTACGAGCAGTACTTC.